This TCR beta chain was captured in a study of cytomegalovirus exposure and HLA in healthy donors. Primers for the PCR totalled 60 Vbeta and 13 Jbeta. Here immunoSEQ multiplex PCR was the method, and the copy in TCRdb shows in-frame clones only, minus some. Of about 200,000 clones listed, 82% are singletons. V was pared by 3 bases and J by 1 base, with 13 bases between. This CDR3 is built from 15 residues. CDR1 and CDR2 (germline): MNHEY, SMNVEV (reference sequence). Sequencing was carried out using PBMCs. The chain combines TRBV27 with TRBJ2-7; TRBD2 is a possible D gene (6 bases). The TCR comes from a boy aged 2 to 9 in good health and CMV-seronegative. The CDR3 sequence: CASSFRGIKSYEQYF. CDR3 nucleotides: TGTGCCAGCAGTTTTCGCGGGATCAAATCCTACGAGCAGTACTTC.